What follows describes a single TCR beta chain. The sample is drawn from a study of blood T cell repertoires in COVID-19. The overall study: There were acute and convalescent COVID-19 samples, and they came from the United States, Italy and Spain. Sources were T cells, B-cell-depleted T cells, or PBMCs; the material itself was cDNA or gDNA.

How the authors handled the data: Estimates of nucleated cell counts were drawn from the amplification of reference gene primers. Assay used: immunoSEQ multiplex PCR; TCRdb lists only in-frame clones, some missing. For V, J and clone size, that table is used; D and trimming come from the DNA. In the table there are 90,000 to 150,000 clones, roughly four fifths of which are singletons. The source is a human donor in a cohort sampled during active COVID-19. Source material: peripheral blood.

CDR3 in DNA: TGCGCCAGCAGCCTTGCTTGGACCGAGGGGCAGTACTTC. Its translation is CASSLAWTEGQYF. The rearrangement uses TRBV4-1 and TRBJ2-7; tentative D call: TRBD2 (5 bases). Germline V CDR1 and CDR2: MGHRA, YSYEKL. This CDR3 is built from 13 residues. Trimming shortened V by 4 bases and J by 9 bases, and 16 bases separated the two germline ends.